This passage covers 8 T cell receptor beta chains from one sample sequenced in a study of cytomegalovirus exposure and HLA in healthy donors. With 60 Vbeta and 13 Jbeta primers, the PCR was carried out. Assay: immunoSEQ multiplex PCR; the TCRdb copy retains only in-frame clones and omits some. Of about 140,000 clones in the sample, 65% to 85% were seen once. Sequenced sample: PBMCs. The receptors come from a man younger than 35 in good health and CMV-seronegative.

The chain employs TRBV5-1 and TRBJ2-5; maybe TRBD1 (5 bases). Trimming pared 0 bases from V and 4 bases from J, leaving 13 bases between. The CDR3 consists of 15 residues. Per germline, CDR1 SGHRS and CDR2 YFSETQ. CDR3 sequence: CASSLAQAYVETQYF. CDR3 coding DNA: TGCGCCAGCAGCTTGGCACAGGCCTACGTAGAGACCCAGTACTTC. Full variable domain (rest looked up from reference TRBV5-1 and TRBJ2-5): KAGVTQTPRYLIKTRGQQVTLSCSPISGHRSVSWYQQTPGQGLQFLFEYFSETQRNKGNFPGRFSGRQFSNSRSEMNVSTLELGDSALYLCASSLAQAYVETQYFGPGTRLLVL.

This clone was detected only a few times. The chain employs TRBV12-5 and TRBJ1-5; TRBD1 matches 8 bases. The CDR3 totals 17 residues. The V segment lost 6 bases and the J segment 3 bases; nucleotides outside the gene matches: 13. CDR1 is LGHNT and CDR2 is FRNRAP in the germline V gene. The CDR3 loop is CASGPGQGEGFNQPQHF. Written as DNA, the CDR3 is TGTGCTAGTGGCCCAGGACAGGGTGAGGGTTTCAATCAGCCCCAGCATTTT.

This chain uses TRBV7-9 with TRBJ2-1, with D tentatively TRBD1 (6 bases). The length of the CDR3 is 13 residues. V was clipped by 4 bases and J by 4 bases, with 8 bases between them. Germline V CDR1 and CDR2: SEHNR, FQNEAQ (reference sequence). The CDR3 protein is CASSSGQYNEQFF. For the CDR3, the DNA is TGTGCCAGCAGCTCCGGACAGTACAATGAGCAGTTCTTC.

The chain has TRBV7-9 and TRBJ1-6, with 8 positions matching TRBD1. Germline CDR1 SEHNR, CDR2 FQNEAQ (reference sequence). The CDR3 has 17 residues. V dropped 5 bases and J dropped 6; count of bases not matched to a gene: 12. The CDR3 is CASSAYSGTGLNSPLHF. The DNA of the CDR3 is TGTGCCAGCAGCGCCTACTCCGGGACAGGACTTAATTCACCCCTCCACTTT.

The genes are TRBV29-1 and TRBJ2-7, with D unclear. Germline values: CDR1 SQVTM, CDR2 ANQGSEA. The CDR3 has 13 residues. V gave up 4 bases and J gave up 0 bases, with 10 bases separating them. In DNA form, the CDR3 reads TGCAGCGTTGGGGTCCACAGCTCCTACGAGCAGTACTTC. Translating it yields CSVGVHSSYEQYF.

The V gene is TRBV6-5, the J gene TRBJ2-6, with D maybe TRBD1 (6 bases). V was clipped by 5 bases and J by 2 bases, with 10 bases between them. The germline CDR1 and CDR2 sequences are MNHEY and SVGAGI. This CDR3 has 15 residues. The CDR3 sequence: CASSNRVTGANVLTF. The CDR3 coding sequence is TGTGCCAGCAGTAACAGGGTAACTGGGGCCAACGTCCTGACTTTC.

In this sample, this clone turned up a few times. The V and J genes are TRBV4-3 and TRBJ1-6; TRBD1 might be the D (6 bases). Germline V gives CDR1 LGHNA, CDR2 YSLEER. V lost 2 bases and J lost 7, with 15 bases in between. The CDR3 is 16 amino acids. The CDR3 sequence: CASSQKTGGLNSPLHF. CDR3 nucleotides: TGCGCCAGCAGCCAAAAGACAGGCGGATTAAATTCACCCCTCCACTTT.

The gene calls are TRBV6-6 and TRBJ1-1; D unresolved. The CDR3 spans 14 residues. V was trimmed by 1 base and J by 4 bases, leaving 10 bases between them. Germline CDR1 MNHNY, CDR2 SVGAGI (reference sequence). CDR3 coding DNA: TGTGCCAGCAGTTACTACGGGGAGGGCACTGAAGCTTTCTTT. Translating gives CASSYYGEGTEAFF.